This T cell receptor beta chain was obtained from a study of T cell changes during pregnancy in multiple sclerosis. This clone was picked up one time. Germline CDR1 reads MNHEY; CDR2 reads SVGAGI. With 10 bases removed from V and 4 bases from J, the gap between germline ends came to 16 bases. The CDR3 runs to 13 residues. Assay used: immunoSEQ multiplex PCR; TCRdb lists only in-frame clones, some missing. The table includes 50,000 to 60,000 clones, 80% to 90% detected once. The gene calls are TRBV6-5 and TRBJ1-1, with a weak D call TRBD1 (6 bases). The clonotype was recovered from a female donor with multiple sclerosis, enrolled in a pregnancy study. The sequences come from CD4+ T cells from peripheral blood mononuclear cells, collected in the third trimester of pregnancy. CDR3: CATWGGASTEAFF. DNA of the CDR3: TGTGCCACCTGGGGGGGGGCGAGCACTGAAGCTTTCTTT.